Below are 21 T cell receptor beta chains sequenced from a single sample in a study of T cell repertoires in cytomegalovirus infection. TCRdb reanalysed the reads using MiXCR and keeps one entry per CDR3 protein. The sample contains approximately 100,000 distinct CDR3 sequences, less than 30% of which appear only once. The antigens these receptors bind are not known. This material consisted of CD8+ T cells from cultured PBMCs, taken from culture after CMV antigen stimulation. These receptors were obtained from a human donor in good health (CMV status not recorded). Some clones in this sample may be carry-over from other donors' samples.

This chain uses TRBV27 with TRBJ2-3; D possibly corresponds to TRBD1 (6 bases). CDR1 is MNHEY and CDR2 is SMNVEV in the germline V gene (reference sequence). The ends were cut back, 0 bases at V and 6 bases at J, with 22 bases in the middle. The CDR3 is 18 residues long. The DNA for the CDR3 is TGTGCCAGCAGTTTATCCTTTCTGAGAGGGGGTGCGGCGGATACGCAGTATTTT. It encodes CASSLSFLRGGAADTQYF.

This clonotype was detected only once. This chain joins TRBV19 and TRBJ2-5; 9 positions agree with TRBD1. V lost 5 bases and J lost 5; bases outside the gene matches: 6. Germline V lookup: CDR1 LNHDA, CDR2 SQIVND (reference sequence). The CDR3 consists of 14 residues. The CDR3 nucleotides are TGTGCCAGTAGTTCCGGGACAGGGAGGGAGACCCAGTACTTC. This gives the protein CASSSGTGRETQYF.

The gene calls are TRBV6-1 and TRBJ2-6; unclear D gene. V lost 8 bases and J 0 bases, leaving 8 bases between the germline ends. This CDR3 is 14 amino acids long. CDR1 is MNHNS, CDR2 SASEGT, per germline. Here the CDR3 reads CASGWGSGANVLTF. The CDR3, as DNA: TGTGCCAGCGGCTGGGGCTCTGGGGCCAACGTCCTGACTTTC.

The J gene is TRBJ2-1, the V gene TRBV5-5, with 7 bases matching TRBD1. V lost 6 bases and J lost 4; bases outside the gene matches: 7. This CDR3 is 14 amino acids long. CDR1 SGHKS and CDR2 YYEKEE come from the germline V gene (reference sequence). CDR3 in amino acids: CASTKRDSYNEQFF. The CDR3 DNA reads TGTGCCAGCACCAAACGGGACAGTTACAATGAGCAGTTCTTC.

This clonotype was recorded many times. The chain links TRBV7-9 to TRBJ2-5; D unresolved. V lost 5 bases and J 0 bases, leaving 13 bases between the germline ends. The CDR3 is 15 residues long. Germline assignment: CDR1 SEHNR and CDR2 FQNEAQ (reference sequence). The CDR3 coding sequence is TGTGCCAGCAGCCCCTCCGGCATGTACCAAGAGACCCAGTACTTC. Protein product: CASSPSGMYQETQYF.

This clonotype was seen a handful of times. CDR3 loop: CASSWGGHTGELFF. CDR3 sequence (DNA): TGTGCCAGCAGTTGGGGGGGTCACACCGGGGAGCTGTTTTTT. This chain joins TRBV27 and TRBJ2-2; 7 bases align to TRBD2. The CDR3 has 14 amino acids. The trim removed 4 bases at V and 3 bases at J, leaving 2 bases unmatched. Germline V gives CDR1 MNHEY, CDR2 SMNVEV (reference sequence).

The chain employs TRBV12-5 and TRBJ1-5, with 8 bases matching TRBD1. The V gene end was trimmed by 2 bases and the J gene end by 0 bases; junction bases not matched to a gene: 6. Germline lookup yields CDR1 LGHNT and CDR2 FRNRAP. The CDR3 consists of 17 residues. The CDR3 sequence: CASGLIGTGDSNQPQHF. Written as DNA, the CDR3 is TGTGCTAGTGGTTTGATCGGGACAGGTGATAGCAATCAGCCCCAGCATTTT.

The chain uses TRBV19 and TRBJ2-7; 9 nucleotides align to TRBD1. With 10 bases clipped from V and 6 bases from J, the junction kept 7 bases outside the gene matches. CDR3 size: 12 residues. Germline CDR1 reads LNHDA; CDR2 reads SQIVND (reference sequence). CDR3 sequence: CATTGTGPEQYF. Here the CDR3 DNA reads TGTGCCACAACCGGGACAGGGCCCGAGCAGTACTTC.

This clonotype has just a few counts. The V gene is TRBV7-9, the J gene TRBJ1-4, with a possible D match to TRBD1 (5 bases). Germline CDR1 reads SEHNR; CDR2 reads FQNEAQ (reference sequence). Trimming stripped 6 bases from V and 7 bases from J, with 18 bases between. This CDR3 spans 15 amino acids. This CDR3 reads CASSPTVGLAEKLFF. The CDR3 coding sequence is TGTGCCAGCAGTCCGACAGTTGGGTTGGCTGAAAAACTGTTTTTT.

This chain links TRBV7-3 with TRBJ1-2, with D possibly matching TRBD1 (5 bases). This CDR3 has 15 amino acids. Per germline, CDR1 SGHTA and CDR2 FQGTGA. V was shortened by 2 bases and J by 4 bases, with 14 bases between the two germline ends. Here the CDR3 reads CASSLWGGIGYGYTF. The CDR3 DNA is TGTGCCAGCAGCTTATGGGGGGGTATAGGCTATGGCTACACCTTC.

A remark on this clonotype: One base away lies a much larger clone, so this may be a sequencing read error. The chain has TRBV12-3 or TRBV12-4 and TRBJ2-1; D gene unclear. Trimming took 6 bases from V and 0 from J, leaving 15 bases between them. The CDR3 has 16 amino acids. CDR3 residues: CASSSVGLSSYNEQFF. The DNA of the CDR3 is TGTGCCAGCAGCTCAGTGGGGTTGAGCTCCTACAATGAGCAGTTCTTC.

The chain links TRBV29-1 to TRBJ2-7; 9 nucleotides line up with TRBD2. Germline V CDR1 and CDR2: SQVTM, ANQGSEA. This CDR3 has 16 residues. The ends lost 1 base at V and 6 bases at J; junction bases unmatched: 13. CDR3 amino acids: CSVEGIAGDWPGEQYF. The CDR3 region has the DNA TGCAGCGTTGAAGGAATAGCGGGGGATTGGCCTGGCGAGCAGTACTTC.

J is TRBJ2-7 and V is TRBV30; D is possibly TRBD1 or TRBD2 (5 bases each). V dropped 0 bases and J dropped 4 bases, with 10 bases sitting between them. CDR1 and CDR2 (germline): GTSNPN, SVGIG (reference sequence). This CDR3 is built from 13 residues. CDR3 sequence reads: CAWSVQRGYEQYF. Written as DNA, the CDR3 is TGTGCCTGGAGTGTACAGAGGGGTTACGAGCAGTACTTC.

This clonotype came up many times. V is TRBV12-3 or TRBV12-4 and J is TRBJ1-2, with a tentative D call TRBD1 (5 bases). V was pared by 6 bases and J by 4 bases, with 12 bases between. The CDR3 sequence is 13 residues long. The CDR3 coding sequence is TGTGCCAGCAGCTTCGGGGGGGGCTATGGCTACACCTTC. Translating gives CASSFGGGYGYTF.

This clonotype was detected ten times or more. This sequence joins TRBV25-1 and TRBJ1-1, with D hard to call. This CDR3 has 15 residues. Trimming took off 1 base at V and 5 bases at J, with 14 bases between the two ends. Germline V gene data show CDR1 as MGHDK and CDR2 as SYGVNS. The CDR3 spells CASSEWGVQGTEAFF. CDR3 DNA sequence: TGTGCCAGCAGTGAATGGGGTGTCCAAGGGACTGAAGCTTTCTTT.

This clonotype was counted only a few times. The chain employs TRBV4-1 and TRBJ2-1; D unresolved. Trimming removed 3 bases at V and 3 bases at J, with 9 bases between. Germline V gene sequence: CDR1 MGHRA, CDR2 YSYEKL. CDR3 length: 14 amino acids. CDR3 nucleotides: TGCGCCAGCAGCCACCCTGACATCTACAATGAGCAGTTCTTC. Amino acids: CASSHPDIYNEQFF.

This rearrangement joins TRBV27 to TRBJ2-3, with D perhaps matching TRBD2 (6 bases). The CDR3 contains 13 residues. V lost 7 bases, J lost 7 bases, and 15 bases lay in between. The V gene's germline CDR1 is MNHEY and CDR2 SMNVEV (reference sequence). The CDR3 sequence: CASMWAGTYTQYF. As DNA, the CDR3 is TGTGCCAGCATGTGGGCGGGGACCTATACGCAGTATTTT.

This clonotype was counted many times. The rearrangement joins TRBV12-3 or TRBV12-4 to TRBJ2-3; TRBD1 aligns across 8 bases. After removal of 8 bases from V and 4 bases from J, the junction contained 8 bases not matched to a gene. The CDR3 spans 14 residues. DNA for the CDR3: TGTGCCAGCGGAAGGACAGGGATGGCAGATACGCAGTATTTT. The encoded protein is CASGRTGMADTQYF.

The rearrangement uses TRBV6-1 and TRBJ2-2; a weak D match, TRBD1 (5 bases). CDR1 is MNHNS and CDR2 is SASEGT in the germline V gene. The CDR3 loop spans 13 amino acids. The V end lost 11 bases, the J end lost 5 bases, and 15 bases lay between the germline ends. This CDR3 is CAALTDQTGELFF. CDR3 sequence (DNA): TGTGCCGCCCTGACAGACCAGACCGGGGAGCTGTTTTTT.

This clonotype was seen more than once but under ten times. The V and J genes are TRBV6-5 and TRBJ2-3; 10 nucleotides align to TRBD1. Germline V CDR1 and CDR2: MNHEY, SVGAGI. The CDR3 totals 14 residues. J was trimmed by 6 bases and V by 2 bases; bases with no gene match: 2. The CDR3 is CASSYGTGADTQYF. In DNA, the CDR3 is TGTGCCAGCAGTTACGGGACAGGGGCGGATACGCAGTATTTT.

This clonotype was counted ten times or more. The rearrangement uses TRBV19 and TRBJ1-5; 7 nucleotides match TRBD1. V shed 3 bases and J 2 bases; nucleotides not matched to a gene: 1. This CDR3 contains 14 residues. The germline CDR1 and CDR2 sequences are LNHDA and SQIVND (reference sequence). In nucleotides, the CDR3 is TGTGCCAGTAGTATTGGACAGGGCAATCAGCCCCAGCATTTT. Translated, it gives CASSIGQGNQPQHF.